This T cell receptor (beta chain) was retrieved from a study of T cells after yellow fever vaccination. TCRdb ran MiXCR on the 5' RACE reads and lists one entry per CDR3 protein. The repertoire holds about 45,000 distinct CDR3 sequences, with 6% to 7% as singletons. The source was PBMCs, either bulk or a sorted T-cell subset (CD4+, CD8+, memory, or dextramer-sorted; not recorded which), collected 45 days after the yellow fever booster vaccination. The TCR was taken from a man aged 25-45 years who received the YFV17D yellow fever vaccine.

The CDR3 coding sequence is TGCAGTGCTAGCCGACTAGCGGCCAGCAAAAGGTACTTCTACAATGAGCAGTTCTTC. It encodes CSASRLAASKRYFYNEQFF. J is TRBJ2-1 and V is TRBV20-1; 9 positions agree with TRBD2. The germline V gene encodes CDR1 DFQATT and CDR2 SNEGSKA (reference sequence). The V and J ends lost 3 bases and 3 bases, in that order; junction bases with no gene match: 18. The CDR3 is 19 amino acids.